The present T cell receptor (beta chain) was sequenced within a study of T cell clones after liver transplantation. Study context: Third-party-reactive TCRbeta sequences from pre-transplant mixed lymphocyte reactions served as antigen-independent comparators. Draws occurred before transplant, before withdrawal, and after complete or failed withdrawal.

The CDR3 totals 16 residues. Trimming took 3 bases from V and 4 from J; bases not matched to a gene: 6. CDR1 is MNHNS, CDR2 SASEGT, per germline. Study-wide findings and caveats: Graft donor-reactive T cells possibly entered the graft instead of undergoing deletion.

Clones were sequenced by immunoSEQ multiplex PCR, and TCRdb holds only the in-frame ones, with some missing. The sample lists about 80,000 clones; roughly four fifths were seen once. Concerning this clone itself: What it binds is unknown.

V usage is TRBV6-1 and J usage is TRBJ2-1, with 10 bases fitting TRBD2. This TCR was sampled from a human patient who received a liver transplant. Some T cells may trace back to the graft donor. The material sequenced was CD4+ T cells from blood, taken just over 45 months after liver transplant. CDR3 DNA sequence: TGTGCCAGCAGTGACCCAGCTAGCGGGAGATACAATGAGCAGTTCTTC. Protein: CASSDPASGRYNEQFF.